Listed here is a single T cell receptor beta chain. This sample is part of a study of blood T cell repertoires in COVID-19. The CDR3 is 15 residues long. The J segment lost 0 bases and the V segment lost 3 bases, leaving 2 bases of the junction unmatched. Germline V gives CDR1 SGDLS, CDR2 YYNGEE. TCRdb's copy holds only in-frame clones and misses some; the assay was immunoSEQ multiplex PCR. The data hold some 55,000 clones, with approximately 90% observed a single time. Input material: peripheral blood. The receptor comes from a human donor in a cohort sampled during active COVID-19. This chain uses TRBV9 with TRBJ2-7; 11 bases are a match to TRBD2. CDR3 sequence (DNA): TGTGCCAGCAGCGGGGGACTAGCGGACTCCTACGAGCAGTACTTC. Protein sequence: CASSGGLADSYEQYF.